The 32 T cell receptor beta chains presented below share a single source sample, sequenced in a study of shared clonotypes between healthy human individuals (dated by TCRdb to 2019 to 2021). The method behind the library was the immunoSEQ multiplex PCR assay. TCRdb obtained this table from immuneACCESS and retained in-frame rearrangements with V and J assigned. These tables miss some clones; where compared with another copy, unresolved V genes account for less than half of the shortfall, and the remainder is unexplained. The sample data list about 300,000 clones, and around 74% of these were observed just once. 9% to 12% of the sample rests with the top ten. What was sequenced was memory CD4+ T cells sorted from blood. The cell subset or site tag for this specimen amounts to: CD45RA-negative fraction. These receptor sequences come from a man under 40 in good health.

This clone showed up many times. The chain carries TRBV14 and TRBJ2-3, with 7 bases fitting TRBD2. The V gene end was trimmed by 4 bases and the J gene end by 2 bases; junction bases not matched to a gene: 6. This CDR3 region has 15 residues. Per the germline V gene, CDR1 is SGHDN and CDR2 is FVKESK. In DNA, the CDR3 is TGTGCCAGCAGCCGAGACGGGACTAACACAGATACGCAGTATTTT. Protein product: CASSRDGTNTDTQYF.

The rearrangement uses TRBV5-1 and TRBJ2-1; 7 nucleotides match TRBD2. CDR1 and CDR2 from the germline V gene are SGHRS and YFSETQ. Germline trimming cut 1 base from V and 8 bases from J; bases unmatched to any gene: 9. The CDR3 is 15 residues long. The CDR3 loop reads CASSLFGGSEDEQFF. CDR3 nucleotide sequence: TGCGCCAGCAGCTTGTTCGGCGGGAGTGAAGATGAGCAGTTCTTC.

The chain recombines TRBV15 with TRBJ1-1; D is unclear. CDR1 is LNHNV, CDR2 YYDKDF, per germline (reference sequence). The CDR3 sequence is 12 residues long. V gave up 1 base and J gave up 4 bases, with 4 bases separating them. CDR3 DNA sequence: TGTGCCACCAGCAGAGGGGGCACTGAAGCTTTCTTT. The encoded protein is CATSRGGTEAFF.

The gene calls are TRBV27 and TRBJ2-7; perhaps TRBD1 as D (5 bases). V gave up 3 bases and J gave up 3 bases, with 15 bases separating them. The CDR3 has 15 residues. The germline V gene encodes CDR1 MNHEY and CDR2 SMNVEV (reference sequence). As DNA, the CDR3 is TGTGCCAGCAGTTTTCAAAGCCCAGGGTACTACGAGCAGTACTTC. Encoded protein: CASSFQSPGYYEQYF.

In its sample, this clone was seen once. CDR3 sequence reads: CASSRRGTGNQPQHF. The DNA of the CDR3 is TGTGCCAGCAGCCGACGCGGGACAGGCAATCAGCCCCAGCATTTT. The gene calls are TRBV6-5 and TRBJ1-5, with TRBD1 matching over 7 bases. The CDR3 is made up of 15 amino acids. The J segment lost 2 bases and the V segment lost 6 bases, leaving 7 bases of the junction unmatched. CDR1 MNHEY and CDR2 SVGAGI come from the germline V gene.

A remark on this clone: The same CDR3 is also encoded by other DNA sequences in this sample. The rearrangement uses TRBV5-4 and TRBJ2-3; no clear D. CDR1 is SGHNT and CDR2 is YYREEE in the germline V gene (reference sequence). The CDR3 is made up of 12 amino acids. V was cut by 4 bases and J by 3 bases, with 6 bases left in between. The CDR3 spells CASSRGTDTQYF. Here the CDR3 DNA reads TGTGCCAGCAGCCGAGGTACAGATACGCAGTATTTT.

As DNA, the CDR3 is TGTGCCAGCAGTTTATCCGCGGGAGAACGGAACAATGAGCAGTTCTTC. Translation: CASSLSAGERNNEQFF. The chain uses TRBV27 and TRBJ2-1; TRBD2 aligns across 7 bases. The CDR3 contains 16 residues. Germline trimming cut 0 bases from V and 5 bases from J; bases unmatched to any gene: 7. CDR1 is MNHEY and CDR2 is SMNVEV in the germline V gene (reference sequence).

This clone was observed many times. Distinct nucleotide sequences in the sample also encode this CDR3. The V gene is TRBV14, the J gene TRBJ1-1; D gene uncertain. The CDR3 sequence is 14 residues long. CDR1 and CDR2 (germline): SGHDN, FVKESK. The V end was cut by 1 base, the J end by 5 bases, with 11 bases between. The CDR3 bases are TGTGCCAGCAGCCAAGTTTACGGCGGAACTGAAGCTTTCTTT. Amino acid sequence: CASSQVYGGTEAFF.

In its sample, this clone was seen once. The CDR3: CASSISSGSYETQYF. Here the CDR3 DNA reads TGTGCCAGCTCCATCAGCAGCGGGAGTTATGAGACCCAGTACTTC. The genes are TRBV18 and TRBJ2-5; 8 bases are a match to TRBD2. The CDR3 runs to 15 residues. CDR1 and CDR2 (germline): KGHSH, LQKENI. The trim removed 6 bases at V and 5 bases at J, leaving 11 bases unmatched.

V is TRBV9 and J is TRBJ1-1; unclear D gene. The CDR3 consists of 13 residues. With 2 bases removed from V and 0 bases from J, the gap between germline ends came to 5 bases. Germline CDR1 and CDR2: SGDLS and YYNGEE. The CDR3 DNA is TGTGCCAGCAGCGTGGATCTGAACACTGAAGCTTTCTTT. Protein sequence: CASSVDLNTEAFF.

The chain links TRBV6-6 to TRBJ2-5; D is ambiguous. Germline assignment: CDR1 MNHNY and CDR2 SVGAGI (reference sequence). The CDR3 loop spans 12 amino acids. Trimming cost V 6 bases and J 4 bases, with 9 bases left between them. The CDR3 spells CASSQPPETQYF. The CDR3 coding sequence is TGTGCCAGCAGCCAGCCCCCAGAGACCCAGTACTTC.

The sample holds a few counts of this clone. The rearrangement uses TRBV4-2 and TRBJ2-1; 7 bases match TRBD2. Germline CDR1 is LGHNA and CDR2 is YNFKEQ. V lost 1 base and J lost 0; bases outside the gene matches: 18. CDR3 length: 21 residues. The CDR3 nucleotides read TGTGCCAGCAGCCAAGCATCATCGGGCCAACTAGCGCCGATCTCCTACAATGAGCAGTTCTTC. This codes for CASSQASSGQLAPISYNEQFF.

J is TRBJ2-2 and V is TRBV19; D uncertain. The V gene lost 4 bases and the J gene lost 7 bases, with 7 bases spanning the gap. Germline V gene sequence: CDR1 LNHDA, CDR2 SQIVND (reference sequence). The CDR3 totals 12 residues. DNA of the CDR3: TGTGCCAGTAGTACCTTAGACGGGGAGCTGTTTTTT. Protein: CASSTLDGELFF. The whole variable domain, remainder taken from reference TRBV19 and TRBJ2-2, is DGGITQSPKYLFRKEGQNVTLSCEQNLNHDAMYWYRQDPGQGLRLIYYSQIVNDFQKGDIAEGYSVSREKKESFPLTVTSAQKNPTAFYLCASSTLDGELFFGEGSRLTVL.

This clone was detected many times. Other DNA sequences in the same sample also yield this CDR3. The chain links TRBV9 to TRBJ2-5; TRBD2 aligns across 9 bases. Germline assignment: CDR1 SGDLS and CDR2 YYNGEE. J gave up 5 bases and V 3 bases, and 5 bases lay outside the gene matches. The CDR3 is 14 residues long. The CDR3 sequence: CASSASGAGETQYF. The CDR3 DNA follows: TGTGCCAGCAGCGCTAGCGGGGCGGGGGAGACCCAGTACTTC.

This chain links TRBV28 with TRBJ2-7; 7 positions agree with TRBD1. CDR3 length: 13 amino acids. From germline, CDR1 is MDHEN and CDR2 SYDVKM. Trimming removed 6 bases from V and 5 bases from J; junction bases left unmatched: 7. The CDR3 spells CASRTQGKNEQYF. In DNA, the CDR3 is TGTGCCAGCAGAACACAGGGGAAGAACGAGCAGTACTTC.

The chain carries TRBV11-2 and TRBJ2-1; D unresolved. The CDR3 totals 14 residues. Per the germline V gene, CDR1 is SGHAT and CDR2 is FQNNGV. The V end was cut by 0 bases, the J end by 6 bases, with 9 bases between. The DNA for the CDR3 is TGTGCCAGCAGCTTAGACTACTGGGGCAATGAGCAGTTCTTC. Encoded protein: CASSLDYWGNEQFF.

The rearrangement uses TRBV6-5 and TRBJ2-3, with D uncertain. The CDR3 spans 13 residues. Germline assignment: CDR1 MNHEY and CDR2 SVGAGI. V lost 5 bases and J lost 2, with 8 bases in between. This chain's CDR3 is CASSPPDTDTQYF. DNA for the CDR3: TGTGCCAGCAGTCCTCCCGACACAGATACGCAGTATTTT.

The rearrangement uses TRBV2 and TRBJ1-1, with 8 bases matching TRBD1. This CDR3 has 14 residues. J lost 7 bases, V lost 6 bases, and 10 bases had no gene match. Germline V gene data show CDR1 as SNHLY and CDR2 as FYNNEI. The CDR3 sequence: CASRTDRGFGEAFF. The CDR3 coding sequence is TGTGCCAGCAGGACCGACAGGGGCTTCGGTGAAGCTTTCTTT. Supplemented by reference TRBV2 and TRBJ1-1, the full variable domain reads EPEVTQTPSHQVTQMGQEVILRCVPISNHLYFYWYRQILGQKVEFLVSFYNNEISEKSEIFDDQFSVERPDGSNFTLKIRSTKLEDSAMYFCASRTDRGFGEAFFGQGTRLTVV.

The V gene is TRBV10-3, the J gene TRBJ2-7, with 13 bases matching TRBD2. The CDR3 spans 16 residues. The germline V gene encodes CDR1 ENHRY and CDR2 SYGVKD. J was trimmed by 6 bases and V by 6 bases; bases with no gene match: 11. The CDR3 loop is CAIRASGTSGNREQYF. CDR3 nucleotide sequence: TGTGCCATCAGAGCCTCCGGGACTAGCGGGAACCGCGAGCAGTACTTC.

This clone was counted only a few times. J is TRBJ2-1 and V is TRBV4-1, with a tentative D call TRBD1 (6 bases). Germline CDR1 and CDR2: MGHRA and YSYEKL. Trimming cost V 0 bases and J 9 bases, with 9 bases left between them. This CDR3 has 13 residues. Written as DNA, the CDR3 is TGCGCCAGCAGCCAAGATCAGGGGTTTGAGCAGTTCTTC. It codes for CASSQDQGFEQFF.

The chain links TRBV15 to TRBJ2-1; tentatively, D is TRBD2 (6 bases). Germline lookup yields CDR1 LNHNV and CDR2 YYDKDF (reference sequence). Trimming stripped 4 bases from V and 0 bases from J, with 16 bases between. The CDR3 covers 17 residues. Here the CDR3 DNA reads TGTGCCACCAGCACGAGGACTAATCCAAGCTCCTACAATGAGCAGTTCTTC. Amino acid sequence: CATSTRTNPSSYNEQFF. Complete variable domain (other parts from reference TRBV15 and TRBJ2-1): DAMVIQNPRYQVTQFGKPVTLSCSQTLNHNVMYWYQQKSSQAPKLLFHYYDKDFNNEADTPDNFQSRRPNTSFCFLDIRSPGLGDTAMYLCATSTRTNPSSYNEQFFGPGTRLTVL.

Note on this clone: The sample has other DNA sequences that encode this CDR3 too. The chain uses TRBV28 and TRBJ2-2; no reliable D call. The CDR3 spans 13 residues. In germline, CDR1 is MDHEN, CDR2 SYDVKM. Trimming cost V 4 bases and J 1 base, with 4 bases left between them. The CDR3 spells CASSSRNTGELFF. CDR3 in DNA: TGTGCCAGCAGTTCCCGGAACACCGGGGAGCTGTTTTTT.

This chain joins TRBV2 and TRBJ2-1; 8 nucleotides line up with TRBD2. There are 15 residues in the CDR3. V dropped 1 base and J dropped 5; count of bases not matched to a gene: 4. The germline gives CDR1 SNHLY, CDR2 FYNNEI. The CDR3 region is CASSEGGRSNNEQFF. The CDR3 coding sequence is TGTGCCAGCAGTGAAGGCGGGAGGTCTAACAATGAGCAGTTCTTC.

This chain links TRBV7-3 with TRBJ1-4, with 8 bases that match TRBD1. Germline V gene sequence: CDR1 SGHTA, CDR2 FQGTGA. The CDR3 runs to 23 residues. The V segment lost 5 bases and the J segment 4 bases; nucleotides outside the gene matches: 30. DNA of the CDR3: TGTGCCAGCAGCCTAAATCGGGACAGGTTATTTGGGGGTTCCCCGGACGATAATGAAAAACTGTTTTTT. Translation: CASSLNRDRLFGGSPDDNEKLFF.

The genes are TRBV28 and TRBJ1-1; 7 bases match TRBD1. CDR3 length: 12 residues. V shed 5 bases and J 7 bases; nucleotides not matched to a gene: 4. The germline V gene encodes CDR1 MDHEN and CDR2 SYDVKM. The CDR3 here is CASSQTGFEAFF. The CDR3 nucleotides read TGTGCCAGCAGTCAGACAGGGTTTGAAGCTTTCTTT.

V and J are TRBV7-8 and TRBJ1-2; D is unclear. Between the trimmed V and J ends, which lost 5 bases and 0 bases, there was a span of 16 bases. Germline assignment: CDR1 SGHVS and CDR2 FQNEAQ. The CDR3 covers 16 residues. The CDR3 loop is CASSPSHRDPNYGYTF. The CDR3 DNA follows: TGTGCCAGCAGCCCTTCCCACCGGGATCCTAACTATGGCTACACCTTC.

V is TRBV7-8 and J is TRBJ2-5; TRBD2 aligns across 11 bases. Germline CDR1 reads SGHVS; CDR2 reads FQNEAQ. The CDR3 is made up of 15 amino acids. Losses at the gene ends were 5 bases for V and 1 base for J; bases not matched to a gene: 3. The CDR3 nucleotides are TGTGCCAGCAGCCTCCTAGCGGGAGGCCAAGAGACCCAGTACTTC. Translating it yields CASSLLAGGQETQYF.

This clone was found a few times. The chain employs TRBV9 and TRBJ2-1; D ambiguous. CDR1 is SGDLS and CDR2 is YYNGEE in the germline V gene. The CDR3 has 15 amino acids. The germline V and J ends were trimmed by 2 bases and 0 bases, with 9 bases remaining between them. The CDR3 sequence: CASSVGPLSYNEQFF. The CDR3 bases are TGTGCCAGCAGCGTTGGACCCCTCTCCTACAATGAGCAGTTCTTC.

The V call is TRBV12-2, the J call TRBJ2-1; the table calls TRBD2, which could not be checked here. TRBV12-2 is a known pseudogene. The CDR3 runs 17 residues. The CDR3 nucleotides are TGTGCAAGTCGCCGCCTTGCAAGGGCGGGAGGGAAAAGTGAGCAGTTCTTC. It encodes CASRRLARAGGKSEQFF.

The chain recombines TRBV7-3 with TRBJ2-2; D might be TRBD2 (5 bases). The CDR3 is 16 residues long. Trimming shortened V by 4 bases and J by 4 bases, and 16 bases separated the two germline ends. Per germline, CDR1 SGHTA and CDR2 FQGTGA. The CDR3 loop reads CASSSPLRAGTGELFF. In DNA, the CDR3 is TGTGCCAGCAGCTCCCCCCTGAGGGCGGGCACCGGGGAGCTGTTTTTT.

The V gene is TRBV28, the J gene TRBJ1-2, with D possibly TRBD1 on 6 matching bases. V lost 5 bases and J lost 4, with 17 bases in between. The CDR3 is made up of 15 amino acids. CDR1 MDHEN and CDR2 SYDVKM come from the germline V gene. CDR3 in amino acids: CASSTGGGRIYGYTF. CDR3 nucleotide sequence: TGTGCCAGCAGTACTGGGGGCGGACGGATCTATGGCTACACCTTC.

The rearrangement uses TRBV29-1 and TRBJ2-1; 7 bases align to TRBD2. Unmatched junction bases numbered 5, after V lost 3 bases and J lost 9 bases. The CDR3 length is 12 residues. The germline V gene encodes CDR1 SQVTM and CDR2 ANQGSEA. This CDR3 is CSVDRDYSEQFF. The DNA of the CDR3 is TGCAGCGTTGACCGGGACTATAGTGAGCAGTTCTTC.